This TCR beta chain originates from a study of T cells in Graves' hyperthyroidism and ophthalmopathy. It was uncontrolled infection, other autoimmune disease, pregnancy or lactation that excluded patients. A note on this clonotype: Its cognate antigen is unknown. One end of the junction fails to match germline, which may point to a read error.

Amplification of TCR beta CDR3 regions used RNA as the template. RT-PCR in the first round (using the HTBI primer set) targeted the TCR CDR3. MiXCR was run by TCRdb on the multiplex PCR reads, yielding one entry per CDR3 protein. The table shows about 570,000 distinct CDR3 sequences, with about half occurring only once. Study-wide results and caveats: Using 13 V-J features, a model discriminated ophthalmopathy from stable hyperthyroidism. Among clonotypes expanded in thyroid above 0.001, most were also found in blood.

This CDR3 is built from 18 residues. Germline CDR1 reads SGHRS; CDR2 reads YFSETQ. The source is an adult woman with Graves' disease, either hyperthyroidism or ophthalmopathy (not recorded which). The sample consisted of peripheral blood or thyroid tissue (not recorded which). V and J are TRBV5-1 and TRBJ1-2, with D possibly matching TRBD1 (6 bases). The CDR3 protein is CVSSGTGLGFRFNYGYTF. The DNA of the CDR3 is TGCGTCAGCAGCGGTACAGGGCTGGGTTTCCGTTTTAACTATGGCTACACCTTC.